The rows below give T cell receptor beta chains drawn from one sample of a study of neurological immune-mediated disorders. TCRdb ran MiXCR on the 5' RACE reads and lists one entry per CDR3 protein. The sample has tens of thousands of distinct CDR3 sequences, approximately 5.1% seen once. The sequencing input was PBMCs. These receptors came from a human donor with multiple sclerosis. The donor label of this sample is uncertain. CDR3s include the opening cysteine and the closing phenylalanine or tryptophan. The order of the fields is CDR3 protein, CDR3 DNA, D gene, clone size, J gene, V gene. A D gene is named only where the DNA matches it firmly. The size of a clone is reported for some rows only, either as once, few or many, or as a class for expanded clones.

cdr3_aa: CASSFVNRGEGTEAFF; cdr3_nt: TGTGCCAGCAGCTTCGTAAACAGGGGAGAGGGGACTGAAGCTTTCTTT; d_call: TRBD1; clone_size: many; j_call: TRBJ1-1; v_call: TRBV7-3
cdr3_aa: CASSLDGVGYTF; cdr3_nt: TGCGCCAGCAGCTTGGATGGGGTCGGCTACACCTTC; d_call: .; clone_size: many; j_call: TRBJ1-2; v_call: TRBV5-1
cdr3_aa: CSASGSGGSFSSYNEQFF; cdr3_nt: TGCAGTGCTAGTGGGTCGGGGGGTAGCTTCAGCTCCTACAATGAGCAGTTCTTC; d_call: TRBD2; clone_size: many; j_call: TRBJ2-1; v_call: TRBV20-1
cdr3_aa: CASSYGRDRGYNEQFF; cdr3_nt: TGTGCCAGCAGCTACGGCCGGGACAGGGGCTACAATGAGCAGTTCTTC; d_call: TRBD1; clone_size: many; j_call: TRBJ2-1; v_call: TRBV7-8
cdr3_aa: CAIISSTLGDTEAFF; cdr3_nt: TGTGCCATCATCTCGTCCACCCTAGGAGATACTGAAGCTTTCTTT; d_call: .; clone_size: many; j_call: TRBJ1-1; v_call: TRBV10-3
cdr3_aa: CAGGRDEQFF; cdr3_nt: TGTGCCGGGGGTCGCGATGAGCAGTTCTTC; d_call: .; clone_size: many; j_call: TRBJ2-1; v_call: TRBV6-1
cdr3_aa: CARSRQAGETQYF; cdr3_nt: TGTGCCAGATCGCGTCAGGCGGGGGAGACCCAGTACTTC; d_call: .; clone_size: many; j_call: TRBJ2-5; v_call: TRBV2
cdr3_aa: CASSSGSNTEAFF; cdr3_nt: TGTGCCAGCAGCTCCGGCTCGAACACTGAAGCTTTCTTT; d_call: .; clone_size: many; j_call: TRBJ1-1; v_call: TRBV7-2
cdr3_aa: CAIGEGGFQPQHF; cdr3_nt: TGTGCCATCGGAGAAGGGGGTTTTCAGCCCCAGCATTTT; d_call: .; clone_size: many; j_call: TRBJ1-5; v_call: TRBV10-3
cdr3_aa: CASSYPRGGPTKNQPQHF; cdr3_nt: TGTGCCAGCAGTTACCCCCGGGGGGGGCCGACCAAAAATCAGCCCCAGCATTTT; d_call: .; clone_size: many; j_call: TRBJ1-5; v_call: TRBV6-6
cdr3_aa: CASSPTWGANEQFF; cdr3_nt: TGTGCCAGCAGCCCCACGTGGGGGGCCAATGAGCAGTTCTTC; d_call: .; clone_size: many; j_call: TRBJ2-1; v_call: TRBV7-8
cdr3_aa: CSAIRDPGREQPQHF; cdr3_nt: TGCAGTGCGATTCGGGACCCGGGAAGGGAACAGCCCCAGCATTTT; d_call: .; clone_size: many; j_call: TRBJ1-5; v_call: TRBV20-1
cdr3_aa: CASRPGHSGGNEQFF; cdr3_nt: TGTGCCAGCAGACCAGGCCACTCTGGAGGAAATGAGCAGTTCTTC; d_call: .; clone_size: many; j_call: TRBJ2-1; v_call: TRBV6-5
cdr3_aa: CASSWGREQYF; cdr3_nt: TGTGCCAGCAGTTGGGGGCGCGAGCAGTACTTC; d_call: .; clone_size: many; j_call: TRBJ2-7; v_call: TRBV7-9
cdr3_aa: CASSSQPGLGGGTTQYF; cdr3_nt: TGTGCCAGCAGCAGCCAACCGGGACTAGGTGGGGGAACAACGCAGTATTTT; d_call: .; clone_size: many; j_call: TRBJ2-3; v_call: TRBV21-1
cdr3_aa: CASAHLTGNHEQFF; cdr3_nt: TGTGCCAGCGCCCACCTGACAGGGAACCATGAGCAGTTCTTC; d_call: TRBD1; clone_size: .; j_call: TRBJ2-1; v_call: TRBV3-1
cdr3_aa: CASELNTEAFF; cdr3_nt: TGTGCCAGCGAGTTGAACACTGAAGCTTTCTTT; d_call: .; clone_size: many; j_call: TRBJ1-1; v_call: TRBV5-6
cdr3_aa: CASSRGHWAFF; cdr3_nt: TGCGCCAGCAGCAGGGGACACTGGGCTTTCTTT; d_call: .; clone_size: many; j_call: TRBJ1-1; v_call: TRBV5-1
cdr3_aa: CAGRGGPDYNEQFF; cdr3_nt: TGTGCAGGGAGGGGCGGACCGGATTACAATGAGCAGTTCTTC; d_call: TRBD2; clone_size: many; j_call: TRBJ2-1; v_call: TRBV7-9
cdr3_aa: CASSLVGQGTEAFF; cdr3_nt: TGTGCCAGCAGCTTGGTTGGGCAGGGCACTGAAGCTTTCTTT; d_call: .; clone_size: many; j_call: TRBJ1-1; v_call: TRBV5-6
cdr3_aa: CASSQGDRAYGYTF; cdr3_nt: TGTGCCAGCAGCCAAGGAGACAGGGCCTATGGCTACACCTTC; d_call: TRBD1; clone_size: many; j_call: TRBJ1-2; v_call: TRBV9
cdr3_aa: CSASDRGRSYTF; cdr3_nt: TGCAGTGCTAGTGACAGGGGACGAAGCTACACCTTC; d_call: TRBD1; clone_size: many; j_call: TRBJ1-2; v_call: TRBV20-1
cdr3_aa: CASSLYGGQGVYEQFF; cdr3_nt: TGCGCCAGCAGCTTGTATGGGGGACAGGGGGTTTATGAGCAGTTCTTC; d_call: TRBD1; clone_size: many; j_call: TRBJ2-1; v_call: TRBV5-1
cdr3_aa: CASSPSGTWPGGYTF; cdr3_nt: TGTGCCAGCAGTCCCTCCGGGACATGGCCAGGAGGCTACACCTTC; d_call: .; clone_size: many; j_call: TRBJ1-2; v_call: TRBV7-3
cdr3_aa: CATSRGSGGSYEQYF; cdr3_nt: TGTGCCACCAGCAGAGGTAGCGGGGGGTCCTACGAGCAGTACTTC; d_call: TRBD2; clone_size: many; j_call: TRBJ2-7; v_call: TRBV15
cdr3_aa: CASSLTTYNSPLHF; cdr3_nt: TGCGCCAGCAGCTTGACAACCTATAATTCACCCCTCCACTTT; d_call: .; clone_size: many; j_call: TRBJ1-6; v_call: TRBV5-1
cdr3_aa: CASSPKVGGYGYTF; cdr3_nt: TGCGCCAGCAGCCCTAAAGTAGGAGGCTATGGCTACACCTTC; d_call: .; clone_size: many; j_call: TRBJ1-2; v_call: TRBV5-1
cdr3_aa: CSARGARSLTLGEQFF; cdr3_nt: TGCAGTGCTAGAGGGGCTAGGAGCCTAACTTTGGGTGAGCAGTTCTTC; d_call: .; clone_size: many; j_call: TRBJ2-1; v_call: TRBV20-1
cdr3_aa: CASSRVGLPAYEQYF; cdr3_nt: TGTGCCAGCAGCCGAGTTGGACTACCAGCCTACGAGCAGTACTTC; d_call: .; clone_size: many; j_call: TRBJ2-7; v_call: TRBV7-9
cdr3_aa: CASSSGRREGNQPQHF; cdr3_nt: TGTGCCAGCAGTTCCGGACGGAGAGAGGGCAATCAGCCCCAGCATTTT; d_call: .; clone_size: many; j_call: TRBJ1-5; v_call: TRBV27
cdr3_aa: CASSYVWGTEAFF; cdr3_nt: TGTGCCAGCAGTTACGTCTGGGGGACTGAAGCTTTCTTT; d_call: .; clone_size: many; j_call: TRBJ1-1; v_call: TRBV6-5
cdr3_aa: CASSILQGDEAFF; cdr3_nt: TGTGCCAGCAGCATACTACAGGGGGATGAAGCTTTCTTT; d_call: TRBD1; clone_size: many; j_call: TRBJ1-1; v_call: TRBV11-2
cdr3_aa: CASSLSSTNTETQYF; cdr3_nt: TGCGCCAGCAGCTTGTCCTCCACAAATACAGAGACCCAGTACTTC; d_call: .; clone_size: many; j_call: TRBJ2-5; v_call: TRBV5-1
cdr3_aa: CSAREAKGPQETQYF; cdr3_nt: TGCAGTGCTAGAGAGGCTAAGGGACCGCAAGAGACCCAGTACTTC; d_call: .; clone_size: many; j_call: TRBJ2-5; v_call: TRBV20-1
cdr3_aa: CASSPSGGGRSTQYF; cdr3_nt: TGCGCCAGCAGCCCCAGCGGGGGAGGCCGCAGTACGCAGTATTTT; d_call: TRBD2; clone_size: many; j_call: TRBJ2-3; v_call: TRBV4-1
cdr3_aa: CASSVTGDAEAFF; cdr3_nt: TGTGCCAGCAGTGTCACAGGGGATGCTGAAGCTTTCTTT; d_call: TRBD1; clone_size: many; j_call: TRBJ1-1; v_call: TRBV6-1
cdr3_aa: CSARRTGVYEQYF; cdr3_nt: TGCAGTGCTAGGCGGACAGGGGTTTACGAGCAGTACTTC; d_call: TRBD1; clone_size: many; j_call: TRBJ2-7; v_call: TRBV20-1
cdr3_aa: CASSHPPRGIYGYTF; cdr3_nt: TGCGCCAGCAGCCACCCCCCGAGGGGAATCTATGGCTACACCTTC; d_call: .; clone_size: many; j_call: TRBJ1-2; v_call: TRBV4-1
cdr3_aa: CSANWGINYGYTF; cdr3_nt: TGCAGTGCGAACTGGGGGATTAACTATGGCTACACCTTC; d_call: .; clone_size: many; j_call: TRBJ1-2; v_call: TRBV20-1
cdr3_aa: CASSVAPNTGELFF; cdr3_nt: TGCGCCAGCAGCGTCGCCCCGAACACCGGGGAGCTGTTTTTT; d_call: .; clone_size: many; j_call: TRBJ2-2; v_call: TRBV5-1
cdr3_aa: CASSQDKVIPTAQYF; cdr3_nt: TGTGCCAGCAGCCAAGATAAAGTGATACCTACGGCGCAGTACTTC; d_call: .; clone_size: many; j_call: TRBJ2-7; v_call: TRBV4-2
cdr3_aa: CASSYLRGPNGTEAFF; cdr3_nt: TGTGCCAGCAGTTACCTCAGGGGACCGAACGGTACTGAAGCTTTCTTT; d_call: .; clone_size: many; j_call: TRBJ1-1; v_call: TRBV6-6
cdr3_aa: CASSPRGQEPQHF; cdr3_nt: TGCGCCAGCAGCCCGCGTGGTCAGGAGCCCCAGCATTTT; d_call: .; clone_size: few; j_call: TRBJ1-5; v_call: TRBV5-1
cdr3_aa: CASSFDSENSPLHF; cdr3_nt: TGCGCCAGCAGCTTTGACAGCGAGAACTCACCCCTCCACTTT; d_call: .; clone_size: many; j_call: TRBJ1-6; v_call: TRBV5-1
cdr3_aa: CATVGSDTAHYEQYF; cdr3_nt: TGTGCCACCGTTGGGTCTGACACTGCCCATTACGAGCAGTACTTC; d_call: .; clone_size: many; j_call: TRBJ2-7; v_call: TRBV6-6
cdr3_aa: CSARLAVTEAFF; cdr3_nt: TGCAGTGCTAGACTGGCCGTCACTGAAGCTTTCTTT; d_call: .; clone_size: medium-sized; j_call: TRBJ1-1; v_call: TRBV20-1
cdr3_aa: CASRTHPTGTGFF; cdr3_nt: TGTGCCAGCAGAACTCATCCGACCGGGACAGGGTTCTTC; d_call: TRBD1; clone_size: many; j_call: TRBJ2-7; v_call: TRBV5-8
cdr3_aa: CASSPLALHNEQFF; cdr3_nt: TGCGCCAGCAGCCCCCTAGCGTTGCACAATGAGCAGTTCTTC; d_call: .; clone_size: few; j_call: TRBJ2-1; v_call: TRBV4-3
cdr3_aa: CSASRQMGNTEAFF; cdr3_nt: TGCAGTGCTAGTCGCCAGATGGGGAACACTGAAGCTTTCTTT; d_call: .; clone_size: many; j_call: TRBJ1-1; v_call: TRBV20-1
cdr3_aa: CSADDRAEQYF; cdr3_nt: TGCAGCGCCGATGACAGGGCTGAGCAGTACTTC; d_call: TRBD1; clone_size: many; j_call: TRBJ2-7; v_call: TRBV29-1
cdr3_aa: CSASRGIRNGNTIYF; cdr3_nt: TGCAGTGCTAGTCGGGGGATTAGAAATGGAAACACCATATATTTT; d_call: .; clone_size: many; j_call: TRBJ1-3; v_call: TRBV20-1
cdr3_aa: CSVEDPDRGYYEQYF; cdr3_nt: TGCAGCGTTGAAGACCCAGACAGGGGATATTACGAGCAGTACTTC; d_call: TRBD1; clone_size: many; j_call: TRBJ2-7; v_call: TRBV29-1
cdr3_aa: CASSDLQGDEQYF; cdr3_nt: TGTGCCAGCAGTGACCTCCAGGGGGACGAGCAGTACTTC; d_call: TRBD1; clone_size: .; j_call: TRBJ2-7; v_call: TRBV25-1
cdr3_aa: CSPFGGPDGYTF; cdr3_nt: TGCAGTCCTTTCGGCGGCCCTGATGGCTACACCTTC; d_call: .; clone_size: many; j_call: TRBJ1-2; v_call: TRBV20-1